Given below is one TCR beta chain in context. Per the germline V gene, CDR1 is SNHLY and CDR2 is FYNNEI. Trimming at V came to 8 bases and at J to 0 bases, leaving 6 bases not matched to a gene. CDR3 length: 14 amino acids. This sample is drawn from a study of blood T cell repertoires in COVID-19. Study overall: The origin of the acute and convalescent COVID-19 samples was the United States, Italy and Spain. Nucleic acid was either cDNA or gDNA, and it came from T cells, B-cell-depleted T cells, or PBMCs.

How the authors handled the data: Reference gene primer amplification in the assay estimated nucleated cell counts. The method was immunoSEQ multiplex PCR; TCRdb's version includes in-frame clones alone and lacks a portion of them. That table gives V, J and clone size, and the DNA gave D and trimming. The sample includes about 290,000 clones, 70% to 90% seen only once; the top ten take 4.1%. The sequence was collected from a woman in her fifties or sixties with active or convalescent COVID-19. Sequences were obtained from peripheral blood. The chain couples TRBV2 to TRBJ1-1; 7 bases are a match to TRBD1. The CDR3 spells CASRPDRLNTEAFF. CDR3 DNA: TGTGCCAGCCGCCCGGACAGGTTGAACACTGAAGCTTTCTTT.